This passage covers 14 T cell receptor beta chains from one sample sequenced in a study of CD8 T cells in Susac syndrome. RNA was extracted with the RNeasy kit, and a quantity of roughly 0.5 to 1 ug was reverse transcribed using random hexamers. TCRdb reprocessed the immunoSEQ multiplex PCR reads via MiXCR and lists one record per CDR3 protein. Among 200,000 to 300,000 distinct CDR3 sequences, almost 97% were seen once, and the ten largest hold about 0.094%. Sequenced: CD4+ T cells from PBMCs. These receptors originate from a human donor with Susac syndrome.

The chain uses TRBV6-5 and TRBJ2-2; D gene unclear. Deletions cut 7 bases from V and 4 bases from J, with 7 bases between. This CDR3 has 12 residues. CDR1 MNHEY and CDR2 SVGAGI come from the germline V gene. CDR3 protein: CASIGSTGELFF. For the CDR3, the DNA is TGTGCCAGCATTGGGTCCACCGGGGAGCTGTTTTTT.

This clonotype showed up just once. CDR3 amino acids: CASSYAGHGQNEKLFF. For the CDR3, the DNA is TGTGCCAGCAGCTACGCCGGCCACGGACAGAATGAAAAACTGTTTTTT. The chain combines TRBV7-9 with TRBJ1-4; the D gene is possibly TRBD1 (6 bases). From germline, CDR1 is SEHNR and CDR2 FQNEAQ (reference sequence). CDR3 size: 16 residues. V lost 4 bases and J 5 bases, leaving 17 bases between the germline ends.

The V and J genes are TRBV7-9 and TRBJ1-5, with D perhaps TRBD1 (5 bases). The length of the CDR3 is 13 residues. With 0 bases removed from V and 11 bases from J, the gap between germline ends came to 11 bases. CDR1 and CDR2 (germline): SEHNR, FQNEAQ (reference sequence). The CDR3 is CASSLAGREAQHF. Written as DNA, the CDR3 is TGTGCCAGCAGCTTAGCGGGGCGGGAGGCCCAGCATTTT.

This clonotype came up once. The junction shows a germline mismatch at one end, possibly a read error. CDR3 sequence reads: CSEGERGVF. The CDR3 nucleotides read TGCAGCGAAGGGGAGAGGGGTGTCTTC. The chain joins TRBV29-1 to TRBJ2-1, with D perhaps being TRBD1 or TRBD2 (5 bases each). Germline loops: CDR1 SQVTM, CDR2 ANQGSEA. The CDR3 contains 9 residues.

The chain has TRBV5-1 and TRBJ1-1; no reliable D call. Germline CDR1 reads SGHRS; CDR2 reads YFSETQ. V dropped 6 bases and J dropped 5 bases, with 11 bases sitting between them. CDR3 size: 12 residues. The CDR3 region has the DNA TGCGCCAGCACCCAGGACGGGACTGAAGCTTTCTTT. This encodes CASTQDGTEAFF.

V usage is TRBV10-3 and J usage is TRBJ2-4; maybe TRBD1 (6 bases). The CDR3 sequence is 14 residues long. Trimming cost V 5 bases and J 3 bases, with 11 bases left between them. Germline assignment: CDR1 ENHRY and CDR2 SYGVKD. The chain's CDR3 is CAISQQGNKNIQYF. The CDR3 DNA follows: TGTGCCATCAGTCAACAGGGTAACAAAAACATTCAGTACTTC.

This chain links TRBV7-9 with TRBJ2-7; D possibly corresponds to TRBD2 (5 bases). Trimming shortened V by 5 bases and J by 3 bases, and 23 bases separated the two germline ends. This CDR3 has 17 amino acids. Looked up from germline, CDR1 is SEHNR and CDR2 is FQNEAQ (reference sequence). In nucleotides, the CDR3 is TGTGCCAGCAGCCTAGAGAACGGCGAGCCAGGAGGCTACGAGCAGTACTTC. This gives the protein CASSLENGEPGGYEQYF.

This clonotype was seen a single time. The chain is built from TRBV7-9 and TRBJ1-2, with D maybe TRBD1 (5 bases). The CDR3 is 13 residues long. Germline CDR1 reads SEHNR; CDR2 reads FQNEAQ (reference sequence). Trimming took off 9 bases at V and 4 bases at J, with 15 bases between the two ends. CDR3: CASERGGSYGYTF. The CDR3, as DNA: TGTGCCAGTGAACGGGGGGGATCCTATGGCTACACCTTC.

The V gene is TRBV12-3 or TRBV12-4, the J gene TRBJ2-5; 8 nucleotides line up with TRBD2. The length of the CDR3 is 13 residues. V shed 7 bases and J 5 bases; nucleotides not matched to a gene: 6. The DNA of the CDR3 is TGTGCCAGCACCATCGGGGGGGTCGAGACCCAGTACTTC. It translates to CASTIGGVETQYF.

The chain employs TRBV7-2 and TRBJ2-3; D remains unclear. The V end was cut by 1 base, the J end by 0 bases, with 8 bases between. The CDR3 totals 15 residues. Germline V gene data show CDR1 as SGHTA and CDR2 as FQGNSA. The CDR3 DNA reads as TGTGCCAGCAGCTTAGACCGCGTTAGCACAGATACGCAGTATTTT. Translating gives CASSLDRVSTDTQYF.

The CDR3 DNA reads as TGTGCCAGCAGCCCTGACCCACTGATTAACTATGGCTACACCTTC. It codes for CASSPDPLINYGYTF. The genes are TRBV7-9 and TRBJ1-2; D unclear. The germline CDR1 and CDR2 sequences are SEHNR and FQNEAQ (reference sequence). V gave up 5 bases and J gave up 1 base, with 14 bases separating them. The CDR3 is made up of 15 amino acids.

For the CDR3, the DNA is TGTGCCAGTAGTATAGCACGCACAGATACGCAGTATTTT. Protein product: CASSIARTDTQYF. The rearrangement uses TRBV19 and TRBJ2-3; D is unresolved. Between the trimmed V and J ends, which lost 1 base and 1 base, there was a span of 3 bases. Germline V lookup: CDR1 LNHDA, CDR2 SQIVND (reference sequence). The CDR3 contains 13 residues.

This clonotype was detected only once. V gene TRBV20-1 combines with J gene TRBJ2-7; 8 nucleotides match TRBD2. Per the germline V gene, CDR1 is DFQATT and CDR2 is SNEGSKA (reference sequence). The CDR3 consists of 12 residues. The CDR3 DNA sequence: TGCAGCGGGGGGGAGGATGGAAACGAGCAGTACTTC. Its protein product is CSGGEDGNEQYF.

The J gene is TRBJ1-1, the V gene TRBV11-2; 8 bases align to TRBD1. Germline values: CDR1 SGHAT, CDR2 FQNNGV. V shed 4 bases, J shed 2 bases, and the junction held 3 bases outside the gene matches. The CDR3 totals 14 residues. CDR3 region: CASSWGQENTEAFF. The CDR3 nucleotides are TGTGCCAGCAGCTGGGGACAGGAAAACACTGAAGCTTTCTTT.